Reported below is one T cell receptor beta chain. Every contributor of samples was a Caucasian grown-up residing in Nashville, Tennessee. Each unsorted sample relied on 100 million or so PBMCs as its source of genomic DNA. The CDR3 runs to 15 residues. Germline CDR1 reads SEHNR; CDR2 reads FQNEAQ (reference sequence). The V gene lost 5 bases and the J gene lost 1 base, with 14 bases spanning the gap. This sample was taken from a study of shared clonotypes between healthy human individuals. Whole-study context: The donors, two women and a few men, were aged 18 to 49.

Ten immunoSEQ deep assay plates were used to sequence unsorted PBMC DNA. Measured with immunoSEQ multiplex PCR; TCRdb has only the in-frame clones, and not every one. Found here are 450,000 to 500,000 clones, 79% of them singletons; the top ten hold approximately 12%. The V call is TRBV7-9, the J call TRBJ1-1; tentative D call: TRBD1 (6 bases). This clonotype was sampled from a woman in her forties in good health. Some clones in this sample may be carry-over from other donors' samples. Input material: PBMCs. The CDR3 sequence: CASSARDNRNTEAFF. As DNA, the CDR3 is TGTGCCAGCAGCGCCAGGGACAACCGGAACACTGAAGCTTTCTTT.